This T cell receptor (beta chain) was observed in a study of blood T cell repertoires in COVID-19. Turning to the study itself: Researchers got acute and convalescent COVID-19 samples from the United States, Italy and Spain. PBMCs, B-cell-depleted T cells, or T cells were the source of the cDNA or gDNA that made up the material.

Original handling: From reference gene primer amplification, estimates of nucleated cell counts were derived. Produced via immunoSEQ multiplex PCR; TCRdb's table is partial and in-frame only. V and J calls and clone size come straight from that table; D and trimming were deduced from the DNA. Counted here are 180,000 or so clones, about four fifths occurring once; the ten biggest clones make up approximately 8.7%. The sample was peripheral blood. This sequence originates from a woman in her sixties or seventies with acute or convalescent COVID-19.

CDR3: CASSSGLEADTQYF. CDR3 DNA sequence: TGTGCCAGCAGCTCCGGACTAGAGGCAGATACGCAGTATTTT. J is TRBJ2-3 and V is TRBV7-3; 7 bases match TRBD2. The length of the CDR3 is 14 residues. Germline CDR1 is SGHTA and CDR2 is FQGTGA. V lost 4 bases and J lost 4; bases outside the gene matches: 5. Together with reference TRBV7-3 and TRBJ2-3, the CDR3 gives the full variable domain: GAGVSQTPSNKVTEKGKYVELRCDPISGHTALYWYRQSLGQGPEFLIYFQGTGAADDSGLPNDRFFAVRPEGSVSTLKIQRTERGDSAVYLCASSSGLEADTQYFGPGTRLTVL.